Listed here are 18 T cell receptor beta chains from one sample, sequenced in a study of T cells after yellow fever vaccination. From the 5' RACE reads, TCRdb called clonotypes with MiXCR, one entry per CDR3 protein. The sample consists of 310,000 or so distinct CDR3 sequences, 3.6% of them appearing once. This specimen consisted of PBMCs, obtained on the day of the yellow fever booster vaccination. All receptors come from a man younger than 35 who received the YFV17D yellow fever vaccine.

This clonotype was counted ten times or more. This chain connects TRBV7-6 to TRBJ2-3; the match to TRBD1 covers 8 bases. This CDR3 spans 15 amino acids. Unmatched junction bases numbered 4, after V lost 3 bases and J lost 2 bases. CDR1 is SGHVS and CDR2 is FNYEAQ in the germline V gene. CDR3 loop: CASSLTGATTDTQYF. CDR3 nucleotide sequence: TGTGCCAGCAGCTTGACAGGGGCCACCACAGATACGCAGTATTTT.

This clonotype was seen ten or more times. The chain carries TRBV6-6 and TRBJ1-1, with 9 positions matching TRBD1. In germline, CDR1 is MNHNY, CDR2 SVGAGI (reference sequence). With 2 bases clipped from V and 5 bases from J, the junction kept 9 bases outside the gene matches. The CDR3 is 16 residues long. Written as DNA, the CDR3 is TGTGCCAGCAGTTACGGCTACAGGGGGCGAGGAACTGAAGCTTTCTTT. Its translation is CASSYGYRGRGTEAFF.

Ten or more counts support this clonotype. The chain is built from TRBV10-3 and TRBJ2-1, with 8 bases lining up with TRBD2. Per the germline V gene, CDR1 is ENHRY and CDR2 is SYGVKD. The length of the CDR3 is 15 residues. V lost 5 bases to trimming and J lost 2 bases; unmatched junction nucleotides: 5. CDR3 DNA sequence: TGTGCCATCAGTCAGACTAGCGCGGCCTACAATGAGCAGTTCTTC. Protein product: CAISQTSAAYNEQFF.

V and J are TRBV12-2 and TRBJ2-2. TRBV12-2 is recorded as a pseudogene. The CDR3 is made up of 17 amino acids. This chain's CDR3 is CASRSDEAGSHTGELFF. Here the CDR3 DNA reads TGTGCAAGTCGCTCAGACGAAGCTGGGTCTCACACCGGGGAGCTGTTTTTT.

This clonotype appeared a few times. The chain employs TRBV6-1 and TRBJ1-6; TRBD1 agrees at 7 bases. This CDR3 region has 15 residues. Trimming took 1 base from V and 8 from J; bases not matched to a gene: 5. Germline-derived CDR1 and CDR2 are MNHNS and SASEGT. The CDR3 spells CASSEGQGVDSPLHF. The CDR3 bases are TGTGCCAGCAGTGAAGGACAGGGTGTCGATTCACCCCTCCACTTT.

This clonotype was found a few times. The chain combines TRBV5-4 with TRBJ2-3; D perhaps matches TRBD2 (5 bases). There are 16 residues in the CDR3. Looked up from germline, CDR1 is SGHNT and CDR2 is YYREEE (reference sequence). With 6 bases removed from V and 3 bases from J, the gap between germline ends came to 20 bases. The CDR3 is CASTLRRATQTDTQYF. CDR3 in DNA: TGTGCCAGCACCCTTAGGCGGGCTACTCAAACAGATACGCAGTATTTT.

This clonotype was seen a few times. The rearrangement links TRBV20-1 to TRBJ2-7; either TRBD1 or TRBD2 may fit D (6 bases each). The CDR3 loop spans 15 amino acids. CDR1 DFQATT and CDR2 SNEGSKA come from the germline V gene (reference sequence). V was clipped by 0 bases and J by 4 bases, with 16 bases between them. The CDR3 reads CSARDVGGRMYEQYV. The CDR3 DNA reads TGCAGTGCTAGAGACGTAGGGGGGCGGATGTACGAGCAGTACGTC.

This clonotype was picked up many times. The rearrangement links TRBV4-3 to TRBJ2-5, with D uncertain. The CDR3 sequence is 13 residues long. Trimming removed 0 bases from V and 5 bases from J, with 7 bases in between. The germline V gene has CDR1 LGHNA and CDR2 YSLEER. CDR3 in DNA: TGCGCCAGCAGCCAAGATCCCGGCGAGACCCAGTACTTC. Residues: CASSQDPGETQYF.

This clonotype was seen repeatedly, ten times or more. The chain carries TRBV5-1 and TRBJ2-5, with TRBD1 matching over 7 bases. The CDR3 sequence is 15 residues long. Germline-derived CDR1 and CDR2 are SGHRS and YFSETQ. V lost 2 bases, J lost 3 bases, and 7 bases stayed unmatched. The CDR3 nucleotides are TGCGCCAGCAGCTTCCCGACAGGGTGGGAAGAGACCCAGTACTTC. This sequence encodes CASSFPTGWEETQYF.

This CDR3 reads CASSLAVAKNIQYF. DNA for the CDR3: TGTGCCAGCAGCTTAGCAGTAGCCAAAAACATTCAGTACTTC. This rearrangement joins TRBV7-2 to TRBJ2-4; D uncertain. The ends were cut back, 0 bases at V and 0 bases at J, with 3 bases in the middle. CDR3 length: 14 residues. Germline CDR1 reads SGHTA; CDR2 reads FQGNSA.

This clonotype showed up just a few times. This chain connects TRBV20-1 to TRBJ1-5; D perhaps matches TRBD1 (5 bases). Germline V gene lookup returns CDR1 DFQATT and CDR2 SNEGSKA (reference sequence). CDR3 length equals 16 residues. Trimming shortened V by 0 bases and J by 8 bases, and 20 bases separated the two germline ends. CDR3 protein: CSARDLGAGVKEPQHF. DNA for the CDR3: TGCAGTGCTAGAGATTTAGGGGCCGGGGTTAAGGAGCCCCAGCATTTT.

This clonotype was seen at least ten times. The genes are TRBV7-3 and TRBJ2-3; possible D gene TRBD2, 5 bases. V was shortened by 2 bases and J by 6 bases, with 12 bases between the two germline ends. CDR3 length: 14 amino acids. Germline CDR1 is SGHTA and CDR2 is FQGTGA. CDR3 coding DNA: TGTGCCAGCAGCTTAGAGGGCATAGGGGATACGCAGTATTTT. The encoded protein is CASSLEGIGDTQYF.

This clonotype was seen repeatedly, ten times or more. This chain uses TRBV28 with TRBJ2-5, with a weak D call TRBD1 (6 bases). CDR3 length equals 13 residues. Trimming cost V 8 bases and J 5 bases, with 15 bases left between them. Per the germline V gene, CDR1 is MDHEN and CDR2 is SYDVKM. The CDR3 here is CASDDAQGETQYF. CDR3 sequence (DNA): TGTGCCAGCGATGATGCCCAGGGGGAGACCCAGTACTTC.

This clonotype was observed many times. The J gene is TRBJ2-2, the V gene TRBV5-1, with 8 positions matching TRBD1. This CDR3 is 15 amino acids long. V dropped 7 bases and J dropped 0; count of bases not matched to a gene: 5. Germline loops: CDR1 SGHRS, CDR2 YFSETQ. The CDR3 region has the DNA TGCGCCAGCCGCCGGACAGGGACGAACACCGGGGAGCTGTTTTTT. Encoded protein: CASRRTGTNTGELFF. Looking up the rest from reference TRBV5-1 and TRBJ2-2 gives the full variable domain: KAGVTQTPRYLIKTRGQQVTLSCSPISGHRSVSWYQQTPGQGLQFLFEYFSETQRNKGNFPGRFSGRQFSNSRSEMNVSTLELGDSALYLCASRRTGTNTGELFFGEGSRLTVL.

This clonotype was observed at least ten times. The chain employs TRBV25-1 and TRBJ2-7, with D possibly matching TRBD1 (5 bases). Trimming stripped 7 bases from V and 4 bases from J, with 5 bases between. The length of the CDR3 is 10 residues. Germline loops: CDR1 MGHDK, CDR2 SYGVNS. The CDR3 reads CASTGYEQYF. In DNA, the CDR3 is TGTGCCAGCACAGGGTACGAGCAGTACTTC.

This clonotype was seen many times. The rearrangement links TRBV5-1 to TRBJ1-3; 7 nucleotides agree with TRBD1. This CDR3 region has 15 residues. Trimming cost V 0 bases and J 3 bases; bases outside gene matches: 3. The germline V gene encodes CDR1 SGHRS and CDR2 YFSETQ. The CDR3 here is CASSLVGTVGNTIYF. CDR3 DNA: TGCGCCAGCAGCTTGGTAGGGACAGTTGGAAACACCATATATTTT. Combining the CDR3 with reference TRBV5-1 and TRBJ1-3 gives the whole variable domain KAGVTQTPRYLIKTRGQQVTLSCSPISGHRSVSWYQQTPGQGLQFLFEYFSETQRNKGNFPGRFSGRQFSNSRSEMNVSTLELGDSALYLCASSLVGTVGNTIYFGEGSWLTVV.

There are a few counts of this clonotype. The chain joins TRBV20-1 to TRBJ2-3; D gene uncertain. The CDR3 consists of 13 residues. The germline gives CDR1 DFQATT, CDR2 SNEGSKA (reference sequence). Trimming stripped 4 bases from V and 4 bases from J, with 12 bases between. The CDR3 DNA reads as TGCAGTGCTAAGGATGGCGGAGCAGATACGCAGTATTTT. Translated: CSAKDGGADTQYF.

This clonotype was picked up many times. The chain is built from TRBV20-1 and TRBJ1-2; D possibly corresponds to TRBD1 (5 bases). The germline CDR1 and CDR2 sequences are DFQATT and SNEGSKA (reference sequence). The ends were cut back, 6 bases at V and 4 bases at J, with 21 bases in the middle. The CDR3 contains 15 residues. The CDR3 spells CSATHPGTAGYGYTF. CDR3 nucleotides: TGCAGTGCAACCCATCCCGGGACCGCCGGCTATGGCTACACCTTC.